This T cell receptor beta chain is drawn from a study of CD8+ T cells in alopecia areata. About the research overall: Each of the treated patients was given oral tofacitinib, 5 to 10 mg twice daily, for moderate-to-severe alopecia areata. It was 6 to 18 months of tofacitinib, and then there were 6 months off drug.

Extracted from the samples, RNA was reverse transcribed into cDNA to serve as the sequencing template. Libraries were prepared by immunoSEQ multiplex PCR; TCRdb keeps only in-frame clonotypes and omits some of them. Counted here are 250,000 to 300,000 clones, 55% to 70% occurring once; the ten biggest clones make up approximately 1.8%. The treatment is: oral pan-JAK inhibitor, 5-10 mg twice daily. V lost 6 bases to trimming and J lost 6 bases; unmatched junction nucleotides: 7. This CDR3 is 14 amino acids long. Germline V gene sequence: CDR1 MNHNY, CDR2 SVGAGI (reference sequence). The sequence came from a human donor with alopecia areata. This chain connects TRBV6-6 to TRBJ2-7; 11 nucleotides agree with TRBD1. The specimen was CD4+ T cells sorted from blood, collected at week 24, from a patient treated with tofacitinib. The CDR3 spells CASRTTGTGGEQYF. DNA of the CDR3: TGTGCCAGCAGGACCACCGGGACAGGGGGCGAGCAGTACTTC.